The 5 T cell receptor beta chains below all came from one sample that was sequenced in a study of T-cell memory formation after mild COVID-19. Each CDR3 protein gets one entry after TCRdb re-called the 5' RACE reads with MiXCR. The table lists a few hundred thousand distinct CDR3 sequences, 9.4% of them singletons, with under 25% in the top ten. Sequences were obtained from PBMCs or a T cell subset sorted from them (not recorded which). The origin of the receptors is a man younger than 30 who had mild COVID-19 (a few samples of this study predate the infection). Cell type and time point are not known.

A few counts support this clonotype. DNA of the CDR3: TGCGCCAGCAGCTCAACAGGGGGCATCCAAGAGACCCAGTACTTC. Encoded protein: CASSSTGGIQETQYF. The chain combines TRBV5-1 with TRBJ2-5, with 9 positions matching TRBD1. From germline, CDR1 is SGHRS and CDR2 YFSETQ. The J segment lost 1 base and the V segment lost 3 bases, leaving 4 bases of the junction unmatched. CDR3 length equals 15 residues.

On this clonotype: Likely a read error: the CDR3 ends without its conserved phenylalanine or tryptophan. V usage is TRBV7-2 and J usage is TRBJ2-1; D is possibly TRBD1 or TRBD2 (5 bases each). The CDR3 is made up of 15 amino acids. Germline V gene lookup returns CDR1 SGHTA and CDR2 FQGNSA. The V end was cut by 1 base, the J end by 7 bases, with 14 bases between. The CDR3 nucleotides are TGTGCCAGCAGCTTAGGGGGACGGGGTATGAATGAGCAGTTCGTC. Translation: CASSLGGRGMNEQFV.

The genes are TRBV24-1 and TRBJ2-5; no clear D. V lost 9 bases and J 3 bases, leaving 13 bases between the germline ends. Germline lookup yields CDR1 KGHDR and CDR2 SFDVKD. The CDR3 covers 13 residues. In nucleotides, the CDR3 is TGTGCCACCGGGCCTAGATGGGAAGAGACCCAGTACTTC. It translates to CATGPRWEETQYF.

This clonotype was observed at least ten times. The genes are TRBV2 and TRBJ1-4, with 9 bases identical to TRBD1. The CDR3 consists of 13 residues. Germline V lookup: CDR1 SNHLY, CDR2 FYNNEI. V was clipped by 3 bases and J by 8 bases; unmatched bases: 1. CDR3 DNA: TGTGCCAGCAGTGACGGGACAGGGGAAAAACTGTTTTTT. Protein sequence: CASSDGTGEKLFF.

This clonotype was observed a handful of times. This chain connects TRBV10-3 to TRBJ2-3; 10 nucleotides agree with TRBD1. The germline V gene has CDR1 ENHRY and CDR2 SYGVKD. The CDR3 consists of 14 residues. The J segment lost 3 bases and the V segment lost 7 bases, leaving 4 bases of the junction unmatched. The CDR3 loop is CAIKDRGATDTQYF. DNA for the CDR3: TGTGCCATCAAGGACAGGGGGGCGACAGATACGCAGTATTTT.